Sequencing of this T cell receptor (beta chain) was carried out in a study of CD8 T cells in Susac syndrome. CDR1 and CDR2 (germline): SGDLS, YYNGEE. The ends lost 0 bases at V and 6 bases at J; junction bases unmatched: 6. The CDR3 sequence is 15 residues long. The RNA input was about 0.45 to 1 ug, and it was reverse transcribed with random hexamers. TCRdb used MiXCR to reprocess the immunoSEQ multiplex PCR reads, holding one entry per CDR3 protein. The sample includes about 150,000 distinct CDR3 sequences, roughly 94% of them seen just once. This sequence originates from a human donor with multiple sclerosis. This chain uses TRBV9 with TRBJ2-7; TRBD1 aligns across 10 bases. The sample consisted of CD8+ T cells from PBMCs. CDR3 protein: CASSVEGTGALEQYF. Here the CDR3 DNA reads TGTGCCAGCAGCGTAGAAGGGACAGGGGCCCTCGAGCAGTACTTC.